Presented here are 18 T cell receptor beta chains from one specimen sequenced in a study of early T cells in non-severe SARS-CoV-2 infection. TCRdb reprocessed the 5' RACE reads via MiXCR and lists one record per CDR3 protein. The table shows 80,000 to 100,000 distinct CDR3 sequences, with about 12% occurring only once. Sequencing input: whole blood. These receptor sequences come from an adult who was a healthcare worker with PCR-confirmed SARS-CoV-2 infection or an uninfected control (not recorded which).

This clonotype was counted between two and nine times. The chain couples TRBV5-1 to TRBJ2-2; D remains unclear. CDR1 and CDR2 from the germline V gene are SGHRS and YFSETQ. This CDR3 is 15 amino acids long. The ends were cut back, 0 bases at V and 7 bases at J, with 13 bases in the middle. CDR3 bases: TGCGCCAGCAGCTTGGGTCCGTCGCCGGGCGGGGAGCTGTTTTTT. Amino acids: CASSLGPSPGGELFF.

The chain links TRBV7-2 to TRBJ2-2, with 7 bases lining up with TRBD2. Germline CDR1 is SGHTA and CDR2 is FQGNSA. The CDR3 has 15 amino acids. Unmatched junction bases numbered 12, after V lost 5 bases and J lost 9 bases. The chain's CDR3 is CASSPLAGDPRELFF. CDR3 bases: TGTGCCAGCAGCCCCCTCGCGGGGGACCCCAGGGAGCTGTTTTTT.

This clonotype was counted a few times. V and J are TRBV6-6 and TRBJ1-1; no clear D. V was clipped by 11 bases and J by 0 bases, with 10 bases between them. Germline-derived CDR1 and CDR2 are MNHNY and SVGAGI (reference sequence). The CDR3 contains 12 residues. Written as DNA, the CDR3 is TGTGCCGCACACAAAATGAACACTGAAGCTTTCTTT. Amino acid sequence: CAAHKMNTEAFF.

This clonotype has more than one count but fewer than ten. This rearrangement joins TRBV4-2 to TRBJ2-3; D may be TRBD2 (6 bases). Germline CDR1 is LGHNA and CDR2 is YNFKEQ. CDR3 length equals 15 residues. The V and J ends lost 1 base and 3 bases respectively, with 11 bases between them. The CDR3 DNA sequence: TGTGCCAGCAGCCAAGGAGGGACTTTAACAGATACGCAGTATTTT. The encoded protein is CASSQGGTLTDTQYF.

Many counts were recorded for this clonotype. V usage is TRBV7-9 and J usage is TRBJ2-1; 8 bases are a match to TRBD1. J was trimmed by 8 bases and V by 4 bases; bases with no gene match: 4. There are 13 residues in the CDR3. The germline V gene encodes CDR1 SEHNR and CDR2 FQNEAQ (reference sequence). The CDR3 DNA follows: TGTGCCAGCAGCTCCAAGGACAGGGATGAGCAGTTCTTC. Translation: CASSSKDRDEQFF.

Many counts were recorded for this clonotype. The chain couples TRBV4-2 to TRBJ1-5; tentative D call: TRBD1 (5 bases). V was clipped by 0 bases and J by 3 bases, with 15 bases between them. CDR1 and CDR2 (germline): LGHNA, YNFKEQ. The length of the CDR3 is 17 residues. The CDR3 DNA is TGTGCCAGCAGCCAAGATGTAAATCAGGGTTACAATCAGCCCCAGCATTTT. Its protein is CASSQDVNQGYNQPQHF.

This clonotype showed up many times. V usage is TRBV19 and J usage is TRBJ2-3, with 13 bases lining up with TRBD2. Germline CDR1 LNHDA, CDR2 SQIVND (reference sequence). Trimming took 5 bases from V and 0 from J; bases not matched to a gene: 8. This CDR3 region has 18 residues. The CDR3 nucleotides read TGTGCCAGTAGTGGGGGACTAGCGGGACACCCTAGCACAGATACGCAGTATTTT. Translation: CASSGGLAGHPSTDTQYF.

Concerning this clonotype: This may arise from a read error, as a much more abundant clone is one base away. The chain employs TRBV29-1 and TRBJ1-4, with a weak D call TRBD1 (6 bases). The ends were cut back, 4 bases at V and 9 bases at J, with 15 bases in the middle. The CDR3 spans 13 residues. Germline values: CDR1 SQVTM, CDR2 ANQGSEA. CDR3 in amino acids: CSVAPGEGQKLFF. The CDR3 DNA reads as TGCAGCGTTGCGCCAGGGGAAGGTCAAAAACTGTTTTTT.

This clonotype was observed a few times. This sequence joins TRBV6-2 or TRBV6-3 and TRBJ2-1; weak D call: TRBD2 (7 bases). CDR1 and CDR2 (germline): MNHEY, SVGEGT. Trimming cost V 7 bases and J 5 bases, with 21 bases left between them. The CDR3 contains 16 residues. The DNA of the CDR3 is TGTGCCAGCACTACAAGGGGGGGGCTAGCGGACAATGAGCAGTTCTTC. It specifies CASTTRGGLADNEQFF.

The V and J genes are TRBV7-6 and TRBJ1-4; D ambiguous. There are 14 residues in the CDR3. The ends were cut back, 1 base at V and 7 bases at J, with 10 bases in the middle. CDR1 SGHVS and CDR2 FNYEAQ come from the germline V gene. CDR3 protein: CASSLVPRVEKLFF. CDR3 in DNA: TGTGCCAGCAGCTTAGTCCCACGAGTTGAAAAACTGTTTTTT. The variable domain in full, completed from reference TRBV7-6 and TRBJ1-4, reads GAGVSQSPRYKVTKRGQDVALRCDPISGHVSLYWYRQALGQGPEFLTYFNYEAQQDKSGLPNDRFSAERPEGSISTLTIQRTEQRDSAMYRCASSLVPRVEKLFFGSGTQLSVL.

The DNA for the CDR3 is TGCGCCAGCAGCTTGGCCCGGGACAGCTATGGCTACACCTTC. Protein: CASSLARDSYGYTF. This chain joins TRBV5-1 and TRBJ1-2; the match to TRBD1 covers 7 bases. This CDR3 is 14 amino acids long. The germline V gene has CDR1 SGHRS and CDR2 YFSETQ. V was clipped by 0 bases and J by 4 bases; unmatched bases: 3.

This clonotype has only a few counts. This chain uses TRBV12-3 or TRBV12-4 with TRBJ2-7; D is unclear. Trimming pared 5 bases from V and 0 bases from J, leaving 11 bases between. This CDR3 spans 14 amino acids. The CDR3 loop reads CASSIGLGSYEQYF. In DNA form, the CDR3 reads TGTGCCAGCAGTATCGGCCTGGGCTCCTACGAGCAGTACTTC.

At least ten counts were recorded for this clonotype. This sequence joins TRBV20-1 and TRBJ2-1; TRBD2 is a possible D gene (6 bases). Germline V gene sequence: CDR1 DFQATT, CDR2 SNEGSKA (reference sequence). Trimming took 5 bases from V and 8 from J, leaving 16 bases between them. The CDR3 has 13 residues. CDR3 sequence: CSAQTLAKDEQFF. The CDR3 nucleotides are TGCAGTGCTCAGACACTAGCTAAGGATGAGCAGTTCTTC.

The CDR3 here is CASSPRTGYETEAFF. The CDR3 DNA sequence: TGCGCCAGCAGCCCACGAACAGGGTACGAGACTGAAGCTTTCTTT. The chain links TRBV5-1 to TRBJ1-1, with a tentative D call TRBD1 (6 bases). Per the germline V gene, CDR1 is SGHRS and CDR2 is YFSETQ. Trimming took off 4 bases at V and 5 bases at J, with 18 bases between the two ends. CDR3 length: 15 residues. The variable domain in full, completed from reference TRBV5-1 and TRBJ1-1, reads KAGVTQTPRYLIKTRGQQVTLSCSPISGHRSVSWYQQTPGQGLQFLFEYFSETQRNKGNFPGRFSGRQFSNSRSEMNVSTLELGDSALYLCASSPRTGYETEAFFGQGTRLTVV.

CDR3 residues: CASKGGTYTGELFF. Here the CDR3 DNA reads TGTGCCTCCAAGGGCGGGACCTACACCGGGGAGCTGTTTTTT. The chain recombines TRBV9 with TRBJ2-2; D perhaps matches TRBD2 (6 bases). Germline values: CDR1 SGDLS, CDR2 YYNGEE. CDR3 length: 14 residues. V was cut by 10 bases and J by 3 bases, with 16 bases left in between. Full variable domain (remainder filled in from reference TRBV9 and TRBJ2-2): DSGVTQTPKHLITATGQRVTLRCSPRSGDLSVYWYQQSLDQGLQFLIQYYNGEERAKGNILERFSAQQFPDLHSELNLSSLELGDSALYFCASKGGTYTGELFFGEGSRLTVL.

This clonotype was seen many times. The chain has TRBV18 and TRBJ2-7; possible D gene TRBD2, 6 bases. The germline V and J ends were trimmed by 3 bases and 5 bases, with 17 bases remaining between them. The CDR3 spans 15 residues. The germline CDR1 and CDR2 sequences are KGHSH and LQKENI. As DNA, the CDR3 is TGTGCCAGCTCACCCGGAGGGACTGTCGCCCACGAGCAGTACTTC. This sequence encodes CASSPGGTVAHEQYF.

The rearrangement uses TRBV6-6 and TRBJ1-1; 7 bases map to TRBD1. CDR1 is MNHNY, CDR2 SVGAGI, per germline (reference sequence). The trim removed 2 bases at V and 3 bases at J, leaving 3 bases unmatched. CDR3 length: 14 amino acids. In DNA form, the CDR3 reads TGTGCCAGCAGTTACGGGCAGGGGGACACTGAAGCTTTCTTT. Translating gives CASSYGQGDTEAFF.

The genes are TRBV27 and TRBJ2-1; D unresolved. Trimming took off 7 bases at V and 5 bases at J, with 12 bases between the two ends. The CDR3 length is 13 residues. Germline CDR1 MNHEY, CDR2 SMNVEV (reference sequence). The chain's CDR3 is CASTHVGNNEQFF. CDR3 nucleotide sequence: TGTGCCAGCACCCATGTTGGGAACAATGAGCAGTTCTTC.